This note documents a single TCR beta chain sequence. Sequencing used immunoSEQ multiplex PCR; TCRdb keeps in-frame clones, though not all of them. The table shows 25,000 to 30,000 clones, with around nine tenths occurring only once. The data stem from a study of control samples from healthy donors and cancer patients. Germline CDR1 and CDR2: SEHNR and FQNEAQ (reference sequence). The CDR3 has 12 residues. Trimming shortened V by 3 bases and J by 8 bases, and 10 bases separated the two germline ends. J is TRBJ1-2 and V is TRBV7-9; D is uncertain. Sample: formalin-fixed, paraffin-embedded tissue. This TCR was recovered from a female donor with melanoma. The CDR3: CASSFSGRGYTF. In nucleotides, the CDR3 is TGTGCCAGCAGCTTTTCAGGAAGAGGCTACACCTTC.